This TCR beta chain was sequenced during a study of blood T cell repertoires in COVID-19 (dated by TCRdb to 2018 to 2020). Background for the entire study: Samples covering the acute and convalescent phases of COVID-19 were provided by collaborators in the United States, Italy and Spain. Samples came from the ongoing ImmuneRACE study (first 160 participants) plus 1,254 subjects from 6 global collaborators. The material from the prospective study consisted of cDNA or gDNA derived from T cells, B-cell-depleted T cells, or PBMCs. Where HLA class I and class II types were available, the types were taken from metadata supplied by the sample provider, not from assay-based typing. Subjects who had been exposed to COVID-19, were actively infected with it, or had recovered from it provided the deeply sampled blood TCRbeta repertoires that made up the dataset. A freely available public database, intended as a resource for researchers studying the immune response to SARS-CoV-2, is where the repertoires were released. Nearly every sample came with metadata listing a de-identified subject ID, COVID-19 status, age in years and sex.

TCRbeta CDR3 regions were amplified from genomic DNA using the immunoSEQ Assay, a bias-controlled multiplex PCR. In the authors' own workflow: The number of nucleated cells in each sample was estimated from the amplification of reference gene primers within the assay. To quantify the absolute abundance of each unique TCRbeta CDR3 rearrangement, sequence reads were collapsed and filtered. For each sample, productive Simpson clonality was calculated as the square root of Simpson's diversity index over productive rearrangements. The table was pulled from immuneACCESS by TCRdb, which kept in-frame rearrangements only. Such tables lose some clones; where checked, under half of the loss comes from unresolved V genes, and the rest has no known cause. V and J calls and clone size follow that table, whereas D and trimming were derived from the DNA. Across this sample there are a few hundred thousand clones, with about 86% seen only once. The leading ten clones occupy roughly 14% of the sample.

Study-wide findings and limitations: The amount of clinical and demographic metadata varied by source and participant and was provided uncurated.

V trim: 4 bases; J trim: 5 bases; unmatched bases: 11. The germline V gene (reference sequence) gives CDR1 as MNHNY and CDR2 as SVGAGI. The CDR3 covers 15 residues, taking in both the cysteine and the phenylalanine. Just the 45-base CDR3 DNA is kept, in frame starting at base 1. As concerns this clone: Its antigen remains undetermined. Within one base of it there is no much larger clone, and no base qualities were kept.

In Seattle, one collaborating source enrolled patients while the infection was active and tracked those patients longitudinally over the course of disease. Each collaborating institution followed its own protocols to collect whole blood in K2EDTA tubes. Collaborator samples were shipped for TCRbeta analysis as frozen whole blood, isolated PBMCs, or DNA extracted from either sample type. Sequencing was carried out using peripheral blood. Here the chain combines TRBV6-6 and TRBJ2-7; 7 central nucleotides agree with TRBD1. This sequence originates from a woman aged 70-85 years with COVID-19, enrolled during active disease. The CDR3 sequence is CASSWGQRNSHEQYF. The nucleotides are TGTGCCAGCAGTTGGGGACAGAGGAACAGCCACGAGCAGTACTTC.